The 31 T cell receptor beta chains presented below share a single source sample, sequenced in a study of blood T cells in healthy people across ages. Next came a second PCR, run for about 6 to 11 cycles, which used a sample-barcoded 5' primer along with a J-beta primer mix. TCRdb passed the 5' RACE reads through MiXCR, listing each CDR3 protein once. The data show under 1,000,000 distinct CDR3 sequences, with roughly 35% seen just once and approximately 12% held by the top ten. The sample comprised blood. The origin of the receptors is a man between 18 and 29 years old in good health.

The chain has TRBV25-1 and TRBJ2-1, with D perhaps matching TRBD2 (5 bases). With 6 bases removed from V and 9 bases from J, the gap between germline ends came to 15 bases. CDR3 length: 13 amino acids. CDR1 and CDR2 (germline): MGHDK, SYGVNS. Here the CDR3 reads CASSAPAGTEQFF. CDR3 sequence (DNA): TGTGCCAGCAGCGCTCCCGCGGGTACTGAGCAGTTCTTC.

The table lists this clonotype with many counts. V and J are TRBV5-1 and TRBJ2-1; weak D call: TRBD2 (5 bases). The germline V gene encodes CDR1 SGHRS and CDR2 YFSETQ. Trimming stripped 4 bases from V and 8 bases from J, with 16 bases between. This CDR3 spans 14 amino acids. The CDR3 DNA is TGCGCCAGCAGCCCGGACTCCCCTCACGATGAGCAGTTCTTC. It specifies CASSPDSPHDEQFF. Complete variable domain (other parts from reference TRBV5-1 and TRBJ2-1): KAGVTQTPRYLIKTRGQQVTLSCSPISGHRSVSWYQQTPGQGLQFLFEYFSETQRNKGNFPGRFSGRQFSNSRSEMNVSTLELGDSALYLCASSPDSPHDEQFFGPGTRLTVL.

This clonotype turned up a few times. The chain carries TRBV4-3 and TRBJ2-1; D gene ambiguous. The J call may not be correct, given that the DNA end is closer to TRBJ2-7. The CDR3 covers 15 residues. CDR1 and CDR2 (germline): LGHNA, YSLEER. The CDR3 DNA reads TGCGCCAGCAGCCAAGAGGTCGGTTCCTACAATGAGCAGTACTTC. It encodes CASSQEVGSYNEQYF.

This clonotype was counted ten times or more. This chain connects TRBV10-3 to TRBJ1-4, with TRBD1 identical over 7 bases. The V segment lost 2 bases and the J segment 0 bases; nucleotides outside the gene matches: 0. The CDR3 consists of 15 residues. Germline V gene data show CDR1 as ENHRY and CDR2 as SYGVKD. The CDR3 loop is CAISEQGATNEKLFF. The DNA for the CDR3 is TGTGCCATCAGTGAGCAGGGGGCAACTAATGAAAAACTGTTTTTT.

The chain links TRBV5-1 to TRBJ2-7; 9 bases align to TRBD1. J was trimmed by 1 base and V by 3 bases; bases with no gene match: 5. Germline V CDR1 and CDR2: SGHRS, YFSETQ. The CDR3 is 15 amino acids. Here the CDR3 DNA reads TGCGCCAGCAGCTCAGGACAGGGGCTATCCTACGAGCAGTACTTC. It codes for CASSSGQGLSYEQYF.

This clonotype was counted only a few times. The chain is built from TRBV7-9 and TRBJ2-5; D tentatively fits TRBD1 or TRBD2 (5 bases each). This CDR3 spans 16 amino acids. Germline V gene lookup returns CDR1 SEHNR and CDR2 FQNEAQ (reference sequence). The V gene lost 1 base and the J gene lost 0 bases, with 12 bases spanning the gap. The CDR3 is CASSLVWGRYQETQYF. The CDR3 DNA is TGTGCCAGCAGCTTAGTCTGGGGACGGTACCAAGAGACCCAGTACTTC. Filled out from reference TRBV7-9 and TRBJ2-5, the complete variable domain reads DTGVSQNPRHKITKRGQNVTFRCDPISEHNRLYWYRQTLGQGPEFLTYFQNEAQLEKSRLLSDRFSAERPKGSFSTLEIQRTEQGDSAMYLCASSLVWGRYQETQYFGPGTRLLVL.

Remarks on this clonotype: A read error may produce the germline difference seen at one junction end. The gene calls are TRBV20-1 and TRBJ1-1, with D unclear. CDR3 length equals 12 residues. Germline V CDR1 and CDR2: DFQATT, SNEGSKA (reference sequence). The CDR3 protein is CSTRPGPREAFF. DNA for the CDR3: TGCAGTACTAGACCCGGTCCGAGGGAAGCTTTCTTT.

This clonotype was seen at least ten times. V usage is TRBV7-9 and J usage is TRBJ2-1; possible D gene TRBD2, 6 bases. The V gene lost 7 bases and the J gene lost 5 bases, with 15 bases spanning the gap. The CDR3 is made up of 14 amino acids. Germline V lookup: CDR1 SEHNR, CDR2 FQNEAQ (reference sequence). DNA for the CDR3: TGTGCCAGCATCCTTGGGACTGGAAACAATGAGCAGTTCTTC. Protein sequence: CASILGTGNNEQFF.

This clonotype came up a few times. The chain recombines TRBV4-2 with TRBJ2-3; 10 bases align to TRBD2. Germline CDR1 LGHNA, CDR2 YNFKEQ. This CDR3 spans 18 amino acids. Trimming removed 0 bases from V and 7 bases from J; junction bases left unmatched: 13. CDR3 in DNA: TGTGCCAGCAGCCAAGATGCTAGCGGGGGCCATCGGGTGTATACGCAGTATTTT. Translating it yields CASSQDASGGHRVYTQYF.

The rearrangement links TRBV6-5 to TRBJ2-1, with 8 bases that match TRBD1. J lost 4 bases, V lost 4 bases, and 9 bases had no gene match. Germline CDR1 is MNHEY and CDR2 is SVGAGI. This CDR3 comprises 16 residues. CDR3 in amino acids: CASSSTGQGLYNEQFF. The CDR3 DNA is TGTGCCAGCAGTTCCACAGGACAGGGTCTGTACAATGAGCAGTTCTTC.

This clonotype was found a few times. The chain uses TRBV11-1 and TRBJ2-1; D uncertain. CDR3 length: 12 residues. The ends were cut back, 5 bases at V and 5 bases at J, with 7 bases in the middle. Germline loops: CDR1 SGHAT, CDR2 FQDESV (reference sequence). CDR3 sequence reads: CASSPQHNEQFF. The DNA for the CDR3 is TGTGCCAGCAGCCCACAGCACAATGAGCAGTTCTTC.

This clonotype was seen only a few times. This sequence joins TRBV5-1 and TRBJ2-5, with a tentative D call TRBD1 (6 bases). This CDR3 has 15 amino acids. The V end lost 1 base, the J end lost 0 bases, and 10 bases lay between the germline ends. CDR1 and CDR2 from the germline V gene are SGHRS and YFSETQ. CDR3 region: CASSLWGHNQETQYF. The DNA of the CDR3 is TGCGCCAGCAGCTTGTGGGGACATAACCAAGAGACCCAGTACTTC.

V is TRBV12-3 or TRBV12-4 and J is TRBJ2-3; perhaps D is TRBD1 or TRBD2 (7 bases each). The CDR3 has 16 residues. Trimming removed 7 bases at V and 6 bases at J, with 23 bases between. The CDR3 bases are TGTGCCAGCAACCCCACGGGGGAGGGGGCATTCGATACGCAGTATTTT. Translated: CASNPTGEGAFDTQYF.

The chain recombines TRBV9 with TRBJ2-5; TRBD2 matches 11 bases. Germline V CDR1 and CDR2: SGDLS, YYNGEE. V was clipped by 0 bases and J by 2 bases; unmatched bases: 6. The CDR3 contains 17 residues. CDR3 coding DNA: TGTGCCAGCAGCGTAGGCCTAGCGGGGGGCTCTCAAGAGACCCAGTACTTC. Translation: CASSVGLAGGSQETQYF.

In this sample, this clonotype turned up many times. The genes are TRBV12-3 or TRBV12-4 and TRBJ1-6; D gene uncertain. Trimming left V 5 bases short and J 8 bases short, with 10 bases between. This CDR3 spans 13 amino acids. CDR3 sequence reads: CASSVIPDSPLHF. The DNA for the CDR3 is TGTGCCAGCAGTGTAATCCCCGATTCACCCCTCCACTTT.

The J gene is TRBJ2-1, the V gene TRBV9; TRBD1 or TRBD2 may be the D gene (5 bases each). V was trimmed by 0 bases and J by 3 bases, leaving 10 bases between them. The CDR3 consists of 15 residues. The germline CDR1 and CDR2 sequences are SGDLS and YYNGEE. The CDR3, as DNA: TGTGCCAGCAGCGTAGACGGGGCCAGCTACAATGAGCAGTTCTTC. This translates into CASSVDGASYNEQFF.

V and J are TRBV20-1 and TRBJ1-1; D uncertain. In germline, CDR1 is DFQATT, CDR2 SNEGSKA (reference sequence). The CDR3 is 12 amino acids. The V end lost 4 bases, the J end lost 1 base, and 7 bases lay between the germline ends. CDR3 coding DNA: TGCAGTGCTATAAGAGCGAACACTGAAGCTTTCTTT. The encoded protein is CSAIRANTEAFF.

The V and J genes are TRBV2 and TRBJ1-3; no reliable D call. Trimming removed 10 bases from V and 0 bases from J, with 13 bases in between. Germline lookup yields CDR1 SNHLY and CDR2 FYNNEI. This CDR3 comprises 14 residues. This CDR3 is CAIGLGSSGNTIYF. Here the CDR3 DNA reads TGTGCCATAGGGTTAGGGAGCTCTGGAAACACCATATATTTT. Looking up the rest from reference TRBV2 and TRBJ1-3 gives the full variable domain: EPEVTQTPSHQVTQMGQEVILRCVPISNHLYFYWYRQILGQKVEFLVSFYNNEISEKSEIFDDQFSVERPDGSNFTLKIRSTKLEDSAMYFCAIGLGSSGNTIYFGEGSWLTVV.

The chain couples TRBV7-2 to TRBJ1-6; no definite D call. There are 18 residues in the CDR3. The germline V and J ends were trimmed by 0 bases and 7 bases, with 19 bases remaining between them. CDR1 is SGHTA and CDR2 is FQGNSA in the germline V gene. The CDR3 loop reads CASSLAFAGGRANSPLHF. The DNA for the CDR3 is TGTGCCAGCAGCTTAGCTTTCGCGGGTGGACGTGCAAATTCACCCCTCCACTTT.

The chain combines TRBV9 with TRBJ2-3; possibly TRBD1 or TRBD2 for D (5 bases each). The CDR3 consists of 17 residues. Trimming shortened V by 4 bases and J by 5 bases, and 23 bases separated the two germline ends. Germline-derived CDR1 and CDR2 are SGDLS and YYNGEE. The CDR3 bases are TGTGCCAGCAGCCAGGGTTGGGCGTCAGGAGGAGGAGATACGCAGTATTTT. Protein: CASSQGWASGGGDTQYF.

The chain carries TRBV7-2 and TRBJ1-2, with 8 bases identical to TRBD1. Per germline, CDR1 SGHTA and CDR2 FQGNSA. The CDR3 extends over 15 amino acids. With V trimmed by 2 bases and J by 3 bases, 5 bases remained unmatched. The CDR3 region is CASSLHRGADYGYTF. As DNA, the CDR3 is TGTGCCAGCAGCTTACACAGGGGGGCAGACTATGGCTACACCTTC.

This chain joins TRBV7-2 and TRBJ2-5, with 8 bases aligning to TRBD1. Germline V gives CDR1 SGHTA, CDR2 FQGNSA. V gave up 1 base and J gave up 5 bases; unmatched junction bases: 6. The CDR3 consists of 15 residues. CDR3 coding DNA: TGTGCCAGCAGCTTAGGGGCAGGGGGCATGGAGACCCAGTACTTC. Its protein is CASSLGAGGMETQYF.

The chain employs TRBV20-1 and TRBJ1-1; D perhaps matches TRBD1 (5 bases). V was clipped by 2 bases and J by 4 bases, with 11 bases between them. CDR1 and CDR2 (germline): DFQATT, SNEGSKA (reference sequence). The CDR3 sequence is 13 residues long. Here the CDR3 reads CSARSGGGTEAFF. For the CDR3, the DNA is TGCAGTGCTAGAAGCGGGGGGGGCACTGAAGCTTTCTTT.

This clonotype was seen ten or more times. This chain links TRBV12-3 or TRBV12-4 with TRBJ2-4; TRBD1 aligns across 8 bases. The CDR3 is made up of 13 amino acids. V shed 6 bases and J 8 bases; nucleotides not matched to a gene: 6. The CDR3 DNA reads as TGTGCCAGCAGCGGACAGGGTTGGGACATTCAGTACTTC. It yields the protein CASSGQGWDIQYF.

The chain recombines TRBV6-1 with TRBJ2-5, with 7 bases aligning to TRBD1. This CDR3 is 14 amino acids long. Germline V gene sequence: CDR1 MNHNS, CDR2 SASEGT. The ends lost 7 bases at V and 5 bases at J; junction bases unmatched: 10. For the CDR3, the DNA is TGTGCCAGCAATCCGGGACAGAGAGCGGAGACCCAGTACTTC. Translating it yields CASNPGQRAETQYF.

The sample holds one count of this clonotype. The rearrangement uses TRBV4-1 and TRBJ1-5; TRBD1 is a possible D gene (6 bases). The V end was cut by 4 bases, the J end by 3 bases, with 10 bases between. This CDR3 comprises 14 residues. CDR1 is MGHRA, CDR2 YSYEKL, per germline. CDR3 protein: CASSPRTVNQPQHF. The DNA for the CDR3 is TGCGCCAGCAGCCCCCGGACAGTCAATCAGCCCCAGCATTTT.

The chain employs TRBV10-1 and TRBJ2-3, with 8 bases matching TRBD1. V lost 0 bases, J lost 5 bases, and 4 bases stayed unmatched. Germline V lookup: CDR1 WNHNN, CDR2 SYGVQD (reference sequence). The CDR3 extends over 15 amino acids. The CDR3 region has the DNA TGCGCCAGCAGTGAGTCCGGGACAGGTAGAGATACGCAGTATTTT. Translating gives CASSESGTGRDTQYF.

CDR3 amino acids: CASGAASGGAEQETQYF. In DNA form, the CDR3 reads TGTGCCAGCGGTGCGGCTAGCGGGGGGGCGGAGCAAGAGACCCAGTACTTC. The chain combines TRBV7-9 with TRBJ2-5; 12 positions agree with TRBD2. Trimming removed 8 bases from V and 2 bases from J; junction bases left unmatched: 12. Per the germline V gene, CDR1 is SEHNR and CDR2 is FQNEAQ (reference sequence). The CDR3 runs to 17 residues.

This chain uses TRBV12-3 or TRBV12-4 with TRBJ1-5; D is undetermined. CDR3 length: 15 residues. V was pared by 5 bases and J by 5 bases, with 16 bases between. The CDR3, as DNA: TGTGCCAGCAGTCCTGTGGCAGGTCGGGATCAGCCCCAGCATTTT. Translation gives CASSPVAGRDQPQHF.

This clonotype was seen a few times. The chain carries TRBV2 and TRBJ1-5; D is unresolved. This CDR3 spans 16 amino acids. V dropped 6 bases and J dropped 4 bases, with 19 bases sitting between them. The germline CDR1 and CDR2 sequences are SNHLY and FYNNEI. The CDR3 nucleotides read TGTGCCAGCAGCGCCCCTGAGGCGGTGGGGAATCAGCCCCAGCATTTT. Residues: CASSAPEAVGNQPQHF.

This clonotype was seen a handful of times. V and J are TRBV11-2 and TRBJ2-3; TRBD1 matches at 7 bases. The ends lost 3 bases at V and 4 bases at J; junction bases unmatched: 4. The germline V gene has CDR1 SGHAT and CDR2 FQNNGV. The CDR3 loop spans 14 amino acids. For the CDR3, the DNA is TGTGCCAGCAGCTTGACAGGGAAGGCAGATACGCAGTATTTT. Translating it yields CASSLTGKADTQYF.